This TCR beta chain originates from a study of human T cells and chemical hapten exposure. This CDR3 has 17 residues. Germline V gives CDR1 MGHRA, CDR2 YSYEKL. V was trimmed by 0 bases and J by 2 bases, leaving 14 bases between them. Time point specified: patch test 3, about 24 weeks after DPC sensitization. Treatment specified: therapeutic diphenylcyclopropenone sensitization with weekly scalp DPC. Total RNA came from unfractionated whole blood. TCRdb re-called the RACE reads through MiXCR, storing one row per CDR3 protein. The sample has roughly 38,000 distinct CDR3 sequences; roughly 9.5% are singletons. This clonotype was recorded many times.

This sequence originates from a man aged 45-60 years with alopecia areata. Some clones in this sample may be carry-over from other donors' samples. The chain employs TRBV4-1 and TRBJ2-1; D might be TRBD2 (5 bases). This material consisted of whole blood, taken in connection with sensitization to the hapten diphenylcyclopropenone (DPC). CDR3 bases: TGCGCCAGCAGCCAAGATGGGTCTAGCAGCACCTACAATGAGCAGTTCTTC. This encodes CASSQDGSSSTYNEQFF.